This T cell receptor (beta chain) came from a study of shared clonotypes between healthy human individuals. The assay was immunoSEQ multiplex PCR, and TCRdb's table has in-frame clones only and misses some. In the table there are about 110,000 clones, approximately 70% of which are singletons. This clone was seen many times. The clonotype originates from a woman between 25 and 40 years old in good health. The sequenced material came from memory CD8+ T cells sorted from blood. This sample's subset: CD45RO+ cells pooled with CCR7-negative TemRA cells.

DNA of the CDR3: TGTGCCACCAGCAGAGATCGGGAGGTCTCTGGAAACACCATATATTTT. This sequence encodes CATSRDREVSGNTIYF. V usage is TRBV15 and J usage is TRBJ1-3; D remains unclear. CDR3 length equals 16 residues. V dropped 0 bases and J dropped 0 bases, with 9 bases sitting between them. Germline CDR1 LNHNV, CDR2 YYDKDF (reference sequence).